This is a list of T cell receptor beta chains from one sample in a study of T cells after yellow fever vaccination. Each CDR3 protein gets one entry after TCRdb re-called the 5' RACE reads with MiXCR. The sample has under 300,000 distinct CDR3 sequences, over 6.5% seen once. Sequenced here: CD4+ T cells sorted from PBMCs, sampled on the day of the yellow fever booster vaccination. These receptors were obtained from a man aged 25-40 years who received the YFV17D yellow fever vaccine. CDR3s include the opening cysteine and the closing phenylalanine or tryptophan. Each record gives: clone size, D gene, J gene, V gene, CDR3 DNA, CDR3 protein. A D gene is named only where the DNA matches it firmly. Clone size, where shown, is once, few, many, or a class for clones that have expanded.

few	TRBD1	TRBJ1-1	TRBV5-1	TGCGCCAGCAGCTTAGGGGGGACAGTGGGCACTGAAGCTTTCTTT	CASSLGGTVGTEAFF
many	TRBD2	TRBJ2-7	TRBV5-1	TGCGCCAGCAGCCAAACCGGGACTAGCAGCTACGAGCAGTACTTC	CASSQTGTSSYEQYF
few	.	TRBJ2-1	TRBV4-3	TGCGCCAGCAGCCAAGACTTAAAGGGACTCCGGGGGAATGAGCAGTTCTTC	CASSQDLKGLRGNEQFF
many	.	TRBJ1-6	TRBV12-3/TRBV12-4	TGTGCCAGCAGTCCGGGACGAGGGACAAGGGAGCCCCTCCACTTT	CASSPGRGTREPLHF
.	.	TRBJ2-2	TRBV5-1	TGCGCCAGCAGCATAGACCAGAACACCGGGGAGCTGTTTTTT	CASSIDQNTGELFF
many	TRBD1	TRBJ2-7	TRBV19	TGTGCCAGTAGGCCGGGACAGGGGTCCTACGAGCAGTACTTC	CASRPGQGSYEQYF
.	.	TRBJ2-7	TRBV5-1	TGCGCCAGCAGCTTTTCCTTCCAGGAGCAGTACTTC	CASSFSFQEQYF
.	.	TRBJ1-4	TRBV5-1	TGCGCCAGCCGCTCCCAGGCCGGTCCCCCTCATGAAAAACTGTTTTTT	CASRSQAGPPHEKLFF
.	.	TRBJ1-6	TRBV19	TGTGCCAGTAACGATACTATGGGGCCCGTTCGGGATTCACCCCTCCACTTT	CASNDTMGPVRDSPLHF
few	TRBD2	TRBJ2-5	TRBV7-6	TGTGCCAGCAGCTCTAGCGGGAAGAGGGAGACCCAGTACTTC	CASSSSGKRETQYF
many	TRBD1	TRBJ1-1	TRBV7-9	TGTGCCAGCAGTCCGGACAGGGGAGCTTTCTTT	CASSPDRGAFF
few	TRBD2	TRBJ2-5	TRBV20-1	TGCAGTGCTAGAGATGAGGCTAGCGGGAGGTTTCGTCTAGAGACCCAGTACTTC	CSARDEASGRFRLETQYF
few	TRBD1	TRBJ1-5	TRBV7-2	TGTGCCAGCAGCTCCGGGACAGGGCAACAGCCCCAGCATTTT	CASSSGTGQQPQHF
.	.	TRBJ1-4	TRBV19	TGTGCCAGTAGTCCTGCCTATGAAAAACTGTTTTTT	CASSPAYEKLFF
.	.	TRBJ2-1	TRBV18	TGTGCCAGCTCATCCACCCGACTAGCCTACAATGAGCAGTTCTTC	CASSSTRLAYNEQFF
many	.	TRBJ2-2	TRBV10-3	TGTGCCATCAGTGAGATACCGAACACCGGGGAGCTGTTTTTT	CAISEIPNTGELFF
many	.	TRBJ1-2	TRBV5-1	TGCGCCAGCAGCGCAGACAGTAACTATGGCTACACCTTC	CASSADSNYGYTF
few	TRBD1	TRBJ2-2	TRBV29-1	TGCAGCGTGAAAGACAGGGAAACCGGGGAGCTGTTTTTT	CSVKDRETGELFF
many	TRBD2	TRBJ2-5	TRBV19	TGTGCCAGTAAACCCGTCGGTACTAGCGGGAGGGTAAGGGAGACCCAGTACTTC	CASKPVGTSGRVRETQYF
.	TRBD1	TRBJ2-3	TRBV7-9	TGTGCCAGCAGCCCCACAGGACAGGGAAGGGATACGCAGTATTTT	CASSPTGQGRDTQYF
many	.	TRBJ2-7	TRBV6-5	TGTGCCAGCAGGCAGGGGACCTACGAGCAGTACTTC	CASRQGTYEQYF
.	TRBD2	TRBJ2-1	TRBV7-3	TGTGCCAGCAGCCCCGGGGTGGCGGGGGACAATGAGCAGTTCTTC	CASSPGVAGDNEQFF
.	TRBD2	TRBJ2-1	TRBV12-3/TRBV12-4	TGTGCCAGCAGTCGACGAAGCGGGAGATCCGTTTATGAGCAGTTCTTC	CASSRRSGRSVYEQFF
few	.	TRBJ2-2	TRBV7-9	TGTGCCAGCAGCTTAGTCGGGATCGGCACCGGGGAGCTGTTTTTT	CASSLVGIGTGELFF
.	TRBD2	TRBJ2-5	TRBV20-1	TGCAGTGCTAAGACTAGCGGGAGGAGTGTAGAGACCCAGTACTTC	CSAKTSGRSVETQYF
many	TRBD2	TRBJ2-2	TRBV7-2	TGTGCCAGCAGCTTCCTAGCGGGAGAAGCCGGGGAGCTGTTTTTT	CASSFLAGEAGELFF
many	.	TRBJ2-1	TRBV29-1	TGCAGCGTTGACGAGGGTCGGGGAAGCTCCTACAATGAGCAGTTCTTC	CSVDEGRGSSYNEQFF
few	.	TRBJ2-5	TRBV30	TGTGCCTGGAGTGTACGTCCCTCATCTAGTCGGCTAGAGACCCAGTACTTC	CAWSVRPSSSRLETQYF
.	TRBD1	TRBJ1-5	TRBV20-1	TGCAGTGCGGGGGACAGGGGGGACCAGCCCCAGCATTTT	CSAGDRGDQPQHF
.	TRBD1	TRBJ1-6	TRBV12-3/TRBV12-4	TGTGCCAGCAGGGGGGACAGCCCTAATTCACCCCTCCACTTT	CASRGDSPNSPLHF
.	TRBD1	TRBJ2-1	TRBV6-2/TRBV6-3	TGTGGCAGCAGTTACTACGGGACAGGGGACTACAATGAGCAGTTCTTC	CGSSYYGTGDYNEQFF
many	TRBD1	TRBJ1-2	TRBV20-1	TGCAGTGCTACGGACAGGGAACATGGCTACACCTTC	CSATDREHGYTF
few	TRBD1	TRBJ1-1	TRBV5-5	TGTGCCAGCAGCATCGAGGACAGGGGGCTTTCGGCTTTCTTT	CASSIEDRGLSAFF
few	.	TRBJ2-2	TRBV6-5	TGTGCCAGCAGTTACTCTTCAAGGAGGGCCCTCACCGGGGAGCTGTTTTTT	CASSYSSRRALTGELFF
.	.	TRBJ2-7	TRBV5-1	TGCGCCAGCAGCTTGCCGCAGGACTACGAGCAGTACTTC	CASSLPQDYEQYF
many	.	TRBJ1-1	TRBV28	TGTGCCAGCAGTTTAGTTGGGGTCACTGAAGCTTTCTTT	CASSLVGVTEAFF
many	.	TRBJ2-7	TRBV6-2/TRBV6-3	TGTGCCAGCAGTTACTCGCAACTGGATCGGGGGCAGTACTTC	CASSYSQLDRGQYF
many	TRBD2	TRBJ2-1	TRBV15	TGTGCCACCAGTCGAGGGACGGGGGGAGTATTAGTAAATGAGCAGTTCTTC	CATSRGTGGVLVNEQFF
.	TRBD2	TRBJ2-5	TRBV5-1	TGCGCCAGCAGCTTGTATACTAGCGGGGCCGAAGAGACCCAGTACTTC	CASSLYTSGAEETQYF
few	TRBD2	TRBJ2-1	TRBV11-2	TGTGCCAGCAGCTCTTGGGGAGCGGGAGGGCTCAGGGTGTACAATGAGCAGTTCTTC	CASSSWGAGGLRVYNEQFF
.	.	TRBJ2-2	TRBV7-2	TGTGCCAGCAGCTCACAGGGAGGCAGGGAGCTGTTTTTT	CASSSQGGRELFF
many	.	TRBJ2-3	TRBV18	TGTGCCAGCTCCTCGAGTGATACGCAGTATTTT	CASSSSDTQYF
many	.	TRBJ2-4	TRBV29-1	TGCAGCGTTCGGGACGCGGAAAACATTCAGTACTTC	CSVRDAENIQYF
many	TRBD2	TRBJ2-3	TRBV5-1	TGCGCCAGCAGCCGACCGGGACTAGCGGGAGAAATGGTTACGCAGTATTTT	CASSRPGLAGEMVTQYF
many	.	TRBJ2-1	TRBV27	TGTGCCAGCAGTTTAATTAGCTCCTACAATGAGCAGTTCTTC	CASSLISSYNEQFF
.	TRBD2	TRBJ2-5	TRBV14	TGTGCCAGCAGCCCCTTACGTAGTAGCGGGAGTGGGGAGACCCAGTACTTC	CASSPLRSSGSGETQYF
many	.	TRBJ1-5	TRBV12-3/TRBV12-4	TGTGCCAGCAGTTTAACAGGGTCCCTTAATCAGCCCCAGCATTTT	CASSLTGSLNQPQHF
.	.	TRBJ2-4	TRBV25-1	TGTGCCATGTACCCTGTAGCCAAAAACATTCAGTACTTC	CAMYPVAKNIQYF
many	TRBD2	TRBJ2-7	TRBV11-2	TGTGCCAGCAGCTTAGATCTAGGGACTAGCGGGAGTGGGTACGAGCAGTACTTC	CASSLDLGTSGSGYEQYF
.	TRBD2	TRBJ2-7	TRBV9	TGTGCCAGCAGCAACATAGCGGGAGGAAACGAGCAGTACTTC	CASSNIAGGNEQYF
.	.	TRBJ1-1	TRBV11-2	TGTGCCAGCAGCGCCCTACCCCGGGGAGGGAGAACTGAAGCTTTCTTT	CASSALPRGGRTEAFF